This T cell receptor (beta chain) appears in the sequencing data of a study of shared clonotypes between healthy human individuals. Study findings and constraints: Clonotypes that were shared across a handful of donors made up roughly 5.2% of naive CD4 clonotypes.

The CDR3 consists of 15 residues. Looked up from germline, CDR1 is MGHDK and CDR2 is SYGVNS. The V and J ends lost 7 bases and 2 bases, in that order; junction bases with no gene match: 2. As regards this clone: Its antigen is not identified.

Sequencing used immunoSEQ multiplex PCR; TCRdb keeps in-frame clones, though not all of them. The top ten clones hold approximately 0.44% of a sample with approximately 1,500,000 clones, nearly 99% of them seen once. The investigators split CD4+ cells into a CD45RA+ naive subset and a CD45RA-negative memory subset. This chain joins TRBV25-1 and TRBJ2-5; 15 positions agree with TRBD2. The sequence derives from a man aged 25-45 years in good health. The sample was naive CD4+ T cells sorted from blood. Subset given: CD45RA+ positively selected. DNA for the CDR3: TGTGCCAGCATAGGACTAGCGGGAGGGCAAGAGACCCAGTACTTC. Amino acids: CASIGLAGGQETQYF.